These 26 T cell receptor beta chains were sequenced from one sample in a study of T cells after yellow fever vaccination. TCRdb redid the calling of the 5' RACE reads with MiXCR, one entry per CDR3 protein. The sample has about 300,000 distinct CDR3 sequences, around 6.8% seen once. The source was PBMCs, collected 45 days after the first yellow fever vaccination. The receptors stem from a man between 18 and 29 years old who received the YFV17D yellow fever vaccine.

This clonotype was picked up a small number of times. The CDR3 nucleotides are TGCGCCAGCGCGCCCGGGACAGGGGGTATGTCAGATTCCTACAATGAGCAGTTCTTC. Protein product: CASAPGTGGMSDSYNEQFF. The genes are TRBV5-1 and TRBJ2-1, with 11 bases fitting TRBD1. The V gene end was trimmed by 7 bases and the J gene end by 1 base; junction bases not matched to a gene: 16. Germline CDR1 is SGHRS and CDR2 is YFSETQ. The CDR3 length is 19 residues.

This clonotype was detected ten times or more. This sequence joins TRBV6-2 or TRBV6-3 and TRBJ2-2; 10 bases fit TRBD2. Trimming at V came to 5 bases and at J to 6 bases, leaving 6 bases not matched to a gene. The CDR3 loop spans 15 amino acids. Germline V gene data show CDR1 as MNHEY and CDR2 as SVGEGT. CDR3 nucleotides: TGTGCCAGCAGTCCCGTCCTAGCGGGGGCCGGGGAGCTGTTTTTT. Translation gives CASSPVLAGAGELFF.

Here the CDR3 DNA reads TGTGCCAGCAGCCACTTTGGGGGACAGGTCGTACACGAGCAGTACTTC. This gives the protein CASSHFGGQVVHEQYF. The rearrangement uses TRBV14 and TRBJ2-7, with 8 bases that match TRBD1. The germline gives CDR1 SGHDN, CDR2 FVKESK. The CDR3 covers 16 residues. V lost 3 bases, J lost 5 bases, and 12 bases stayed unmatched.

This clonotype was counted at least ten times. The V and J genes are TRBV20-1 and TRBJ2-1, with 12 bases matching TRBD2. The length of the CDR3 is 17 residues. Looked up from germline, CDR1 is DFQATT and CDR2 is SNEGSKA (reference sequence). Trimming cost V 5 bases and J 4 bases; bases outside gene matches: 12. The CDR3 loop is CSAPHELLAGGYNEQFF. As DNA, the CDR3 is TGCAGTGCTCCCCACGAGCTACTAGCGGGGGGTTACAATGAGCAGTTCTTC.

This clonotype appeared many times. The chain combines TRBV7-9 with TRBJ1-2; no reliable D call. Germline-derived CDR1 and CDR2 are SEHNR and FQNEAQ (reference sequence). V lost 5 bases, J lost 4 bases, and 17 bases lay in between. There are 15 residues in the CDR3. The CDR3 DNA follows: TGTGCCAGCAGCCTCTCGGTCCTTGGGAGCTATGGCTACACCTTC. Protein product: CASSLSVLGSYGYTF.

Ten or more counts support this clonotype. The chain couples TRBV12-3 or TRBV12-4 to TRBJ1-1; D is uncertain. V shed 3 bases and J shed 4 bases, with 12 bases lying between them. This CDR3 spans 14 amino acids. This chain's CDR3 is CASSFGGVGTEAFF. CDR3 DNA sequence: TGTGCCAGCAGTTTTGGAGGAGTGGGCACTGAAGCTTTCTTT.

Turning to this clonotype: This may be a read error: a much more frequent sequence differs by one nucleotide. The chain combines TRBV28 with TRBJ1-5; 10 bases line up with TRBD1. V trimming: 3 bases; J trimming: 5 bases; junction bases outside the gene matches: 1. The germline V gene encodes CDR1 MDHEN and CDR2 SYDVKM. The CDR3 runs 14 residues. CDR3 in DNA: TGTGCCAGCAGTTTGACAGGGGGCTATCAGCCCCAGCATTTT. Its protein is CASSLTGGYQPQHF. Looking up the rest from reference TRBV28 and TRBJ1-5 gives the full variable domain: DVKVTQSSRYLVKRTGEKVFLECVQDMDHENMFWYRQDPGLGLRLIYFSYDVKMKEKGDIPEGYSVSREKKERFSLILESASTNQTSMYLCASSLTGGYQPQHFGDGTRLSIL.

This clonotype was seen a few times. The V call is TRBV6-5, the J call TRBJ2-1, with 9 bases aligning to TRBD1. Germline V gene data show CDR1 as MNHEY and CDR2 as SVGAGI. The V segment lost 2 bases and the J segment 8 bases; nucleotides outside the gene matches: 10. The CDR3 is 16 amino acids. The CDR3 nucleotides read TGTGCCAGCAGTTACGCCCCGGGACAGGGTAAGGATGAGCAGTTCTTC. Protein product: CASSYAPGQGKDEQFF.

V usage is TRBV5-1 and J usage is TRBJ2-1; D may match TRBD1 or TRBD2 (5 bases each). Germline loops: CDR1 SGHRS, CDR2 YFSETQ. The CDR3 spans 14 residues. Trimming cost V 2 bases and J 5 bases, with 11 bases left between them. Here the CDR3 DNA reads TGCGCCAGCAGCTTACCGGGACGGCACAATGAGCAGTTCTTC. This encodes CASSLPGRHNEQFF.

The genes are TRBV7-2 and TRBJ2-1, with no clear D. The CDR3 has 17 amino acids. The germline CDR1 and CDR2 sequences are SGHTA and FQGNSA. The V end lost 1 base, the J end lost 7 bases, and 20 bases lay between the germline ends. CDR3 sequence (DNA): TGTGCCAGCAGCTTAGTGGTTCCCGAAACGGAGAGGAATGAGCAGTTCTTC. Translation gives CASSLVVPETERNEQFF.

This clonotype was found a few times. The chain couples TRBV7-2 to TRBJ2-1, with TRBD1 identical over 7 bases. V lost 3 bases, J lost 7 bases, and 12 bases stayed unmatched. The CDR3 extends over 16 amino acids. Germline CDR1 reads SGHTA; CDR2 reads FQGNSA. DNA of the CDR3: TGTGCCAGCAGCTTTAATTTTGGGACAGAGGAAAATGAGCAGTTCTTC. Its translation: CASSFNFGTEENEQFF.

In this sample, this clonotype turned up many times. The CDR3 loop is CASSLANLVTDTQYF. The CDR3 bases are TGTGCCAGCAGCTTAGCCAACCTCGTCACAGATACGCAGTATTTT. The V and J genes are TRBV7-9 and TRBJ2-3; D uncertain. This CDR3 contains 15 residues. Germline assignment: CDR1 SEHNR and CDR2 FQNEAQ (reference sequence). V dropped 0 bases and J dropped 2 bases, with 9 bases sitting between them.

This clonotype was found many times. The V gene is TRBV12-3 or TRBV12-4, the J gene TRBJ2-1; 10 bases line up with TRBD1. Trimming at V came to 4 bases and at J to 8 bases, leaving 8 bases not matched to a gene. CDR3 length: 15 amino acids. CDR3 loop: CASSSMTGGADEQFF. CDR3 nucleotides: TGTGCCAGCAGTTCCATGACAGGGGGCGCGGATGAGCAGTTCTTC.

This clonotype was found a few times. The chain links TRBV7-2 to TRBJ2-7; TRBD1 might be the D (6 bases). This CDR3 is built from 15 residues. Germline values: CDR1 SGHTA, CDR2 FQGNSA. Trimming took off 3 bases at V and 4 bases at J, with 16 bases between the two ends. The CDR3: CASSLPGHKIYEQYF. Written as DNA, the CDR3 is TGTGCCAGCAGCTTGCCGGGACACAAGATTTACGAGCAGTACTTC.

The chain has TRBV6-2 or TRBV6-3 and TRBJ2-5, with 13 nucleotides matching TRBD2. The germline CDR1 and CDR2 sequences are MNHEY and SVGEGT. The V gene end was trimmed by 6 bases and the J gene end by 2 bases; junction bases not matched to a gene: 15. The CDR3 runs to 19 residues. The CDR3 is CASRDPWGTSGAKQETQYF. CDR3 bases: TGTGCCAGCAGGGACCCGTGGGGGACTAGCGGGGCGAAACAAGAGACCCAGTACTTC.

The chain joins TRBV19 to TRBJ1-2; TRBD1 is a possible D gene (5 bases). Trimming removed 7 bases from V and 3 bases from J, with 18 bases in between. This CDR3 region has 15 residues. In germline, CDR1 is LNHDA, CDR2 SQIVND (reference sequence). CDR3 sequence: CASNTAGTEYYGYTF. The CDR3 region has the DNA TGTGCCAGTAATACGGCCGGGACGGAGTACTATGGCTACACCTTC.

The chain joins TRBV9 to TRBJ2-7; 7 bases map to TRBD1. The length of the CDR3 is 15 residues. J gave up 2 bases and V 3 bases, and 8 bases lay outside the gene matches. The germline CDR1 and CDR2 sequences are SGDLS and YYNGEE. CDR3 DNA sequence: TGTGCCAGCAGCGCGAGCCCTCAGGGGGCCTACGAGCAGTACTTC. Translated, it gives CASSASPQGAYEQYF.

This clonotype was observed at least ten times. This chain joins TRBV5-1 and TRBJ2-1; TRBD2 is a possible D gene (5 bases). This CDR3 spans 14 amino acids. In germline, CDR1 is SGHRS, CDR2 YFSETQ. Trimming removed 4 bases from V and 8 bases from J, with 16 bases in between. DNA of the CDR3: TGCGCCAGCAGCCCCGATGAGGGCCGGGATGAGCAGTTCTTC. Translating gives CASSPDEGRDEQFF.

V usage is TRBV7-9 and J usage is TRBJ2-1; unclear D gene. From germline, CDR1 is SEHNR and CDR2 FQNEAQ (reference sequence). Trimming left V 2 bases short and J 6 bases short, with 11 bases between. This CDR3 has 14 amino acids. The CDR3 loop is CASSLLRRSNEQFF. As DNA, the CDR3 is TGTGCCAGCAGCTTACTCCGCCGCAGCAATGAGCAGTTCTTC.

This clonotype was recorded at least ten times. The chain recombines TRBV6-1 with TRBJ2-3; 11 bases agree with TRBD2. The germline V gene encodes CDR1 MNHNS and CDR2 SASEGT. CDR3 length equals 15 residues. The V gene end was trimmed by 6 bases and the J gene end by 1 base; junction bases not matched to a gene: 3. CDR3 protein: CASSTSGGRTDTQYF. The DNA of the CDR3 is TGTGCCAGCAGCACTAGCGGGGGCCGCACAGATACGCAGTATTTT.

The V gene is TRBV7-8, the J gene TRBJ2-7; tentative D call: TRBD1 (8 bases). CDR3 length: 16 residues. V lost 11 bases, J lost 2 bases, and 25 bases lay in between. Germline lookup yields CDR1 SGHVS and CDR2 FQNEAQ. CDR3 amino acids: CAGGGAGGAGTYEQYF. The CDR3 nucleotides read TGTGCCGGGGGGGGGGCAGGGGGCGCAGGAACCTACGAGCAGTACTTC. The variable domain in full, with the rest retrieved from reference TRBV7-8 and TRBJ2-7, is GAGVSQSPRYKVAKRGQDVALRCDPISGHVSLFWYQQALGQGPEFLTYFQNEAQLDKSGLPSDRFFAERPEGSVSTLKIQRTQQEDSAVYLCAGGGAGGAGTYEQYFGPGTRLTVT.

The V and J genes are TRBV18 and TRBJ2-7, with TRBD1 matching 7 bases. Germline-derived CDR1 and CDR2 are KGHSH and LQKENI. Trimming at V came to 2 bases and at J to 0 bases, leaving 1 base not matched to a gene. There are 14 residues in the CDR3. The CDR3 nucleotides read TGTGCCAGCTCACCATGGGACAGCTCCTACGAGCAGTACTTC. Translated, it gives CASSPWDSSYEQYF.

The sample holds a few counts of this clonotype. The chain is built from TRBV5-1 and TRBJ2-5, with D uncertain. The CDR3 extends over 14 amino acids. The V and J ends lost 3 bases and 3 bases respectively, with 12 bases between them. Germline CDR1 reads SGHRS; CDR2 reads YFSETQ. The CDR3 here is CASSSPQEKETQYF. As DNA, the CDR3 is TGCGCCAGCAGCTCTCCTCAGGAGAAAGAGACCCAGTACTTC.

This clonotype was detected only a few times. The CDR3 here is CASSLVGAGGQETQYF. The CDR3 DNA follows: TGCGCCAGCAGCTTGGTTGGCGCGGGGGGGCAGGAGACCCAGTACTTC. V and J are TRBV5-1 and TRBJ2-5; 9 nucleotides align to TRBD2. The CDR3 is made up of 16 amino acids. V was clipped by 0 bases and J by 5 bases; unmatched bases: 8. The germline V gene encodes CDR1 SGHRS and CDR2 YFSETQ.

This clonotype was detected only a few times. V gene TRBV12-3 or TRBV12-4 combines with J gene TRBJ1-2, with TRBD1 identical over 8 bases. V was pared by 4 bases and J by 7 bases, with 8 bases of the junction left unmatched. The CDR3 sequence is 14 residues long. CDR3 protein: CASSSGQGQRGYTF. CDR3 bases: TGTGCCAGCAGTTCCGGACAGGGACAGCGTGGCTACACCTTC.

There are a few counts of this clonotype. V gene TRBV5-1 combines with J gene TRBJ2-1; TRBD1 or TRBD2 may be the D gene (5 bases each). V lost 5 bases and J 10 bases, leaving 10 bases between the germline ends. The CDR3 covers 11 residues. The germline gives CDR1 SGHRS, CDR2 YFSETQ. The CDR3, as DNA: TGCGCCAGCAGGGGGGAAATCGAGCAGTTCTTC. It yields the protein CASRGEIEQFF.